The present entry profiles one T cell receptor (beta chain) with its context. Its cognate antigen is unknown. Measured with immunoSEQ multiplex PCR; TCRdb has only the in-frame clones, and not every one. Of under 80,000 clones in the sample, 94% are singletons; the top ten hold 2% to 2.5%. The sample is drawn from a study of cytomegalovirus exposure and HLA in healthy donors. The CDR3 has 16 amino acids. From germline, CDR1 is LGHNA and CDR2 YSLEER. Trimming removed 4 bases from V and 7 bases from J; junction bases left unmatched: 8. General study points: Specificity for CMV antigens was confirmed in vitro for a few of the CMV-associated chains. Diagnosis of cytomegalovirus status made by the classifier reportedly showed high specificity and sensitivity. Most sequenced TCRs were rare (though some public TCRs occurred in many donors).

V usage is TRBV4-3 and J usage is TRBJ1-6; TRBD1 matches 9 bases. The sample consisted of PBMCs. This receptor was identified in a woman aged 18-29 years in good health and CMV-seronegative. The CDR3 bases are TGCGCCAGCAGCCGAACGGGACAGGGTGTAAATTCACCCCTCCACTTT. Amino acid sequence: CASSRTGQGVNSPLHF.